This T cell receptor beta chain was sequenced for a study of T-cell reconstitution after alpha-beta-depleted transplantation in children. Findings and limits, study-wide: Newly produced T cells mostly provided counts and TCRbeta diversity after one year, as hyperexpanded clones declined.

The CDR3 length is 14 residues. Germline CDR1 is ENHRY and CDR2 is SYGVKD. Trimming pared 0 bases from V and 7 bases from J, leaving 10 bases between. Unique molecular identifiers were incorporated when the TCRbeta library was constructed. TCRdb recomputed calls from the PCR reads with MiXCR, one row per CDR3 protein. This table has roughly 340,000 distinct CDR3 sequences, 16% appearing once. Concerning this clonotype itself: What it binds is unknown.

J is TRBJ1-5 and V is TRBV10-3, with D unclear. The receptor comes from a male patient under 10 years old who had a stem cell transplant for acute lymphoblastic leukemia, so the T cells may come from the graft donor. The specimen comprised PBMCs, mostly from graft donor cells, sampled 360 days after TCRalphabeta/CD19-depleted stem cell transplant. The CDR3 coding sequence is TGTGCCATCAGTGAGTCGACGGGATCCCAGCCCCAGCATTTT. This encodes CAISESTGSQPQHF.